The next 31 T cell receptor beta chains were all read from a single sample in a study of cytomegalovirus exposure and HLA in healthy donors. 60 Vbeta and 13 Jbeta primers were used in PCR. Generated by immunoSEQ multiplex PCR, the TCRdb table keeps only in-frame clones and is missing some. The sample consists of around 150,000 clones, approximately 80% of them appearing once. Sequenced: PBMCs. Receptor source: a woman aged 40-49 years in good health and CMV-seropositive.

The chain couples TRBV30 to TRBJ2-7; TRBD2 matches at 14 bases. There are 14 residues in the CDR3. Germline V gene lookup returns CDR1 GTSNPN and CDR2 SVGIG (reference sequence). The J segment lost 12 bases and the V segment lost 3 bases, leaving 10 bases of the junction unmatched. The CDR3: CAWSGTSGSSESYF. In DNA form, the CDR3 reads TGTGCCTGGAGCGGGACTAGCGGGAGTAGTGAGTCGTACTTC.

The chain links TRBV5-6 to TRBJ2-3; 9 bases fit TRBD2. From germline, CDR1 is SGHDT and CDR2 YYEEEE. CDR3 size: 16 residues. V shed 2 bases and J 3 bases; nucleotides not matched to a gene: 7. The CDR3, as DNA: TGTGCCAGCAGCTTCAGGGCGGGGGGGCTTACAGATACGCAGTATTTT. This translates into CASSFRAGGLTDTQYF.

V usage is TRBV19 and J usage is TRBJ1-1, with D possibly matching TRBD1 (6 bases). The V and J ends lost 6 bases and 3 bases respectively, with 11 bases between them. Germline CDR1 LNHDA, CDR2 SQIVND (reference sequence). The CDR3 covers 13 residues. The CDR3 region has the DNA TGTGCCAGTAGCGCCGGACAGCACACTGAAGCTTTCTTT. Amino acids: CASSAGQHTEAFF. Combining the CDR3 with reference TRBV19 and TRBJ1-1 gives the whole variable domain DGGITQSPKYLFRKEGQNVTLSCEQNLNHDAMYWYRQDPGQGLRLIYYSQIVNDFQKGDIAEGYSVSREKKESFPLTVTSAQKNPTAFYLCASSAGQHTEAFFGQGTRLTVV.

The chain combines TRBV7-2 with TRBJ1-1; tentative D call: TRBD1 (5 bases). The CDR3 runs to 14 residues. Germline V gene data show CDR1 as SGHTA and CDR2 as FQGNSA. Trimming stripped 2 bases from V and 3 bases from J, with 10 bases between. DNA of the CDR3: TGTGCCAGCAGCTTAATAGACAGACACACTGAAGCTTTCTTT. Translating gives CASSLIDRHTEAFF. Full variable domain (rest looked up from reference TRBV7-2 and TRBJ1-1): GAGVSQSPSNKVTEKGKDVELRCDPISGHTALYWYRQSLGQGLEFLIYFQGNSAPDKSGLPSDRFSAERTGGSVSTLTIQRTQQEDSAVYLCASSLIDRHTEAFFGQGTRLTVV.

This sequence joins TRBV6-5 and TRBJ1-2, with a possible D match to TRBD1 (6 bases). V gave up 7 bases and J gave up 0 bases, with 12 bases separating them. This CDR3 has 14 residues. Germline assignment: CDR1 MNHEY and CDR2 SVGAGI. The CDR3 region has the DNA TGTGCCAGCAAACCACAGGGATCTAACTATGGCTACACCTTC. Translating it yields CASKPQGSNYGYTF.

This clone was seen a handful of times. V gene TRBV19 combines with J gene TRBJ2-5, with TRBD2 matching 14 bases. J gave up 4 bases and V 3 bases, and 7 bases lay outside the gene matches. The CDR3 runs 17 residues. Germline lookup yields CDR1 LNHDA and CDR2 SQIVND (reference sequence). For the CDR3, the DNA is TGTGCCAGTAGTATGACTAGCGGGGGGGGCCGTGGAGAGACCCAGTACTTC. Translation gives CASSMTSGGGRGETQYF. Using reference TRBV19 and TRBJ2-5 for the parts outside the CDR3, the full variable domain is DGGITQSPKYLFRKEGQNVTLSCEQNLNHDAMYWYRQDPGQGLRLIYYSQIVNDFQKGDIAEGYSVSREKKESFPLTVTSAQKNPTAFYLCASSMTSGGGRGETQYFGPGTRLLVL.

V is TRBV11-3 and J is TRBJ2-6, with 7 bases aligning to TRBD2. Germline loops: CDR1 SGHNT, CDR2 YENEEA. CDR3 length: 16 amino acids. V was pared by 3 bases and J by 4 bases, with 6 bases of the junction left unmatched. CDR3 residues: CASSLREPGGANVLTF. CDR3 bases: TGTGCCAGCAGCTTGCGGGAGCCGGGAGGGGCCAACGTCCTGACTTTC.

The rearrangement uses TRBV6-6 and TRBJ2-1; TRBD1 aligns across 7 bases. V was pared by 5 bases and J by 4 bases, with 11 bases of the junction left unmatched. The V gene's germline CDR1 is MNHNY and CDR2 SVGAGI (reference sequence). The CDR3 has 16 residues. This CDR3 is CASSGPDRVRYNEQFF. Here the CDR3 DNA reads TGTGCCAGCAGTGGGCCCGACAGGGTTCGGTACAATGAGCAGTTCTTC.

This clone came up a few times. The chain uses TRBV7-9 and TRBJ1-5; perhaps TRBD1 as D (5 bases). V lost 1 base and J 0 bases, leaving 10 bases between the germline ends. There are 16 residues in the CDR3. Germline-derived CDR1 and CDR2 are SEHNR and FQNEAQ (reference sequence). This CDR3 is CASSLGLGVSNQPQHF. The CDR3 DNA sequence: TGTGCCAGCAGCTTAGGACTAGGGGTTAGCAATCAGCCCCAGCATTTT.

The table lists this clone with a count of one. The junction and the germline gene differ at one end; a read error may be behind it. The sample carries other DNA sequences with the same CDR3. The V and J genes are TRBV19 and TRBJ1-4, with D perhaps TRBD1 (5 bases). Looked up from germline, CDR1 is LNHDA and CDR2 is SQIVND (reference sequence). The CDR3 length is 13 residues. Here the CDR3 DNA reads TGTGCCAGTAGTATCAAGGGGAATGAAAAGCTGTTTTTT. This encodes CASSIKGNEKLFF.

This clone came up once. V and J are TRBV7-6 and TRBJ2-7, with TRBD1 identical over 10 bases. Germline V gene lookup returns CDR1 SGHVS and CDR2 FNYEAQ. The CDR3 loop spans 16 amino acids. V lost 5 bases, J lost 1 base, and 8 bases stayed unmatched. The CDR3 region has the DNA TGTGCCAGCAGCATACAGACGGGACAGGGGTCCTACGAGCAGTACTTC. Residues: CASSIQTGQGSYEQYF.

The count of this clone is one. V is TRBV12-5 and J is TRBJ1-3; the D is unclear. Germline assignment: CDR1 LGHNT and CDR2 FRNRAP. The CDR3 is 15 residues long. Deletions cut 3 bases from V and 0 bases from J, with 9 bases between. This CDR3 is CASGFSSTSGNTIYF. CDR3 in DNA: TGTGCTAGTGGTTTTTCGAGCACCTCTGGAAACACCATATATTTT.

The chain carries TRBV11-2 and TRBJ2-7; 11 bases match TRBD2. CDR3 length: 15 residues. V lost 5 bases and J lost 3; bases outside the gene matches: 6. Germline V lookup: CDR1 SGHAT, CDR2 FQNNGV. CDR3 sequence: CASSPKTSGSYEQYF. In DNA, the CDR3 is TGTGCCAGCAGCCCGAAAACTAGCGGGAGCTACGAGCAGTACTTC.

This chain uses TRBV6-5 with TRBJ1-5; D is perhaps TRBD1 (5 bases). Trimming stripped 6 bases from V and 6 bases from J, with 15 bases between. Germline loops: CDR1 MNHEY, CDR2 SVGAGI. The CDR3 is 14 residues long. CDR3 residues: CASSLGQGGQPQHF. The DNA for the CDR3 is TGTGCCAGCAGCCTAGGGCAGGGTGGTCAGCCCCAGCATTTT.

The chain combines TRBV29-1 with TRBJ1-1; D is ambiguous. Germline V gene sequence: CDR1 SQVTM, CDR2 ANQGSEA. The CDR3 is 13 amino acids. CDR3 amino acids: CSGVSRLNTEAFF. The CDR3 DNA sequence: TGCAGTGGCGTTTCTAGACTGAACACTGAAGCTTTCTTT.

Here the CDR3 reads CASSLRLAGSSYNEQFF. The CDR3 DNA reads as TGCGCCAGCAGCTTGAGACTAGCGGGAAGTTCCTACAATGAGCAGTTCTTC. The V call is TRBV5-1, the J call TRBJ2-1, with TRBD2 matching over 11 bases. The junction had 4 bases not matched to a gene; V was cut back by 1 base and J by 1 base. CDR3 length equals 17 residues. Germline CDR1 and CDR2: SGHRS and YFSETQ. Using reference TRBV5-1 and TRBJ2-1 for the parts outside the CDR3, the full variable domain is KAGVTQTPRYLIKTRGQQVTLSCSPISGHRSVSWYQQTPGQGLQFLFEYFSETQRNKGNFPGRFSGRQFSNSRSEMNVSTLELGDSALYLCASSLRLAGSSYNEQFFGPGTRLTVL.

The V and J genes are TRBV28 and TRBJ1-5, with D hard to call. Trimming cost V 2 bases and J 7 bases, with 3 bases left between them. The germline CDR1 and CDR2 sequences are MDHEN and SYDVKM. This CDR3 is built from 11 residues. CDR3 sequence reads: CASSLEQPQHF. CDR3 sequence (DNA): TGTGCCAGCAGTTTAGAGCAGCCCCAGCATTTT.

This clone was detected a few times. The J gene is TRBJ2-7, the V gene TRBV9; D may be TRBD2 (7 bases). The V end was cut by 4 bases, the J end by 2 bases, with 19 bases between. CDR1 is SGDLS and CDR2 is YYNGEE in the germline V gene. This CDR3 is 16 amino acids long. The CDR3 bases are TGTGCCAGCAGCCCAGGGGCTAGCGGAGGGCCCTACGAGCAGTACTTC. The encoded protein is CASSPGASGGPYEQYF.

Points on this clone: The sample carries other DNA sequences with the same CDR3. This CDR3 reads CAWSVVGGGNQPQHF. In DNA, the CDR3 is TGTGCCTGGAGTGTTGTAGGGGGTGGCAATCAGCCCCAGCATTTT. This sequence joins TRBV30 and TRBJ1-5, with a weak D call TRBD1 (6 bases). From germline, CDR1 is GTSNPN and CDR2 SVGIG (reference sequence). The CDR3 length is 15 residues. Trimming cost V 0 bases and J 2 bases, with 11 bases left between them.

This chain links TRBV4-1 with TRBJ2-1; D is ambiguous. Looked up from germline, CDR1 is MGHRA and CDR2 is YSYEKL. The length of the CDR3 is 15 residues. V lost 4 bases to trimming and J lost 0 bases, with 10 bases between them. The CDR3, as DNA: TGCGCCAGCAGCCCCGGTGTAGTCTCCTACAATGAGCAGTTCTTC. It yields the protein CASSPGVVSYNEQFF.

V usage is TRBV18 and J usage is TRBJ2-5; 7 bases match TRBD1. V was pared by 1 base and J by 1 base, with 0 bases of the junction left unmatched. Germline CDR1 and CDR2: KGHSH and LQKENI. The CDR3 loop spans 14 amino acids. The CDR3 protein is CASSPQGAQETQYF. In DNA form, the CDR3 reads TGTGCCAGCTCACCACAGGGGGCCCAAGAGACCCAGTACTTC.

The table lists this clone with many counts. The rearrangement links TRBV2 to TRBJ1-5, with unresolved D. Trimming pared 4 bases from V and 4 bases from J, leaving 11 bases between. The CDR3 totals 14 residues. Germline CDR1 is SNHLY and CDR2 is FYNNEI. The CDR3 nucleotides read TGTGCCAGCAGTGCTGAACAGAGTAATCAGCCCCAGCATTTT. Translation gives CASSAEQSNQPQHF.

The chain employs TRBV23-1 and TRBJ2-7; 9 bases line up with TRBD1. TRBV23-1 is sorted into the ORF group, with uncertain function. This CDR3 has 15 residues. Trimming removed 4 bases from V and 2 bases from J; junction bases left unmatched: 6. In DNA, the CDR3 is TGCGCCAGCAGTCTCGACAGGGGGAATACCTACGAGCAGTACTTC. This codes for CASSLDRGNTYEQYF.

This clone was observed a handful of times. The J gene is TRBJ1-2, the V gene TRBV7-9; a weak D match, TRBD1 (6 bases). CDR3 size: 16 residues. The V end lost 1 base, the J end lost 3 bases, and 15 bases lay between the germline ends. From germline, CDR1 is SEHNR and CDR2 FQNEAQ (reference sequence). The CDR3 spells CASSLEAHRVDYGYTF. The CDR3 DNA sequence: TGTGCCAGCAGCTTAGAAGCTCACAGGGTTGACTATGGCTACACCTTC.

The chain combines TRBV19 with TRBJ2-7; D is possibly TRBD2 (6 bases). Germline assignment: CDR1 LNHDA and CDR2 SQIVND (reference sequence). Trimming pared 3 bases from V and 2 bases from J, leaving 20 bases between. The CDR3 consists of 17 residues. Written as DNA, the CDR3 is TGTGCCAGTAGTATCGGCCCGGGAGTAACTCTAACCTACGAGCAGTACTTC. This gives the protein CASSIGPGVTLTYEQYF.

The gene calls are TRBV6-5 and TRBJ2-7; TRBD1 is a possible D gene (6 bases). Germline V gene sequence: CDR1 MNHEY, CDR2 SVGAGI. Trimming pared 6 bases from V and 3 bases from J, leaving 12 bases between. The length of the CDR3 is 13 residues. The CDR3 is CASSSGAGYEQYF. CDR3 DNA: TGTGCCAGCAGCTCAGGGGCCGGCTACGAGCAGTACTTC.

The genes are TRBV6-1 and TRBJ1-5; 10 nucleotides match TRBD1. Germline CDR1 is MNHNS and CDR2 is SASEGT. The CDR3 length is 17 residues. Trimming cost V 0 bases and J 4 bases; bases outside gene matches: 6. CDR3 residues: CASSEAGGQGRNQPQHF. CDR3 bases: TGTGCCAGCAGTGAAGCTGGGGGACAGGGGCGAAATCAGCCCCAGCATTTT.

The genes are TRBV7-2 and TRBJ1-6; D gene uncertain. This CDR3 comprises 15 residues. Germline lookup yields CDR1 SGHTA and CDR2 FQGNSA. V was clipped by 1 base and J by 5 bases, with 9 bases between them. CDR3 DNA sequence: TGTGCCAGCAGCTTAGACCACACCCATAATTCACCCCTCCACTTT. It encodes CASSLDHTHNSPLHF.

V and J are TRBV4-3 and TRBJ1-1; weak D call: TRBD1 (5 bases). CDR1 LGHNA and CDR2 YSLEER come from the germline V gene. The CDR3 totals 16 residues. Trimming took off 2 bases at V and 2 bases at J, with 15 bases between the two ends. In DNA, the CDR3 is TGCGCCAGCAGCCAAAACCCTCGACAGAAAAACACTGAAGCTTTCTTT. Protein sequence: CASSQNPRQKNTEAFF.

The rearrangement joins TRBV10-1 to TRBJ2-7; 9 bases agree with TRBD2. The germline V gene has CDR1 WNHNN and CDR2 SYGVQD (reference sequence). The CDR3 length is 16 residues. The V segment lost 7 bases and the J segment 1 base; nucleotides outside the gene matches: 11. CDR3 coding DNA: TGCGCCAGCACCGGACTTTCCACTAGCGGGTCCTACGAGCAGTACTTC. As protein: CASTGLSTSGSYEQYF.

CDR3 residues: CASSLDMNTEAFF. The CDR3 nucleotides read TGTGCCAGCAGCTTAGACATGAACACTGAAGCTTTCTTT. V is TRBV7-6 and J is TRBJ1-1; D is unclear. This CDR3 region has 13 residues. Trimming pared 1 base from V and 0 bases from J, leaving 3 bases between. Germline V gene data show CDR1 as SGHVS and CDR2 as FNYEAQ.